This record concerns one TCR beta chain sequence. Its antigen is as yet unknown. The sample is drawn from a study of T cells in Graves' hyperthyroidism and ophthalmopathy. Regarding the study as a whole: Stable hyperthyroidism was told apart from ophthalmopathy by a model built on 13 V-J features.

V was cut by 1 base and J by 4 bases, with 10 bases left in between. The CDR3 extends over 14 amino acids. Amplified regions were TCR beta CDR3 sequences from RNA transcripts. The TCR CDR3 first-round RT-PCR relied on the HTBI primer set. TCRdb re-called the multiplex PCR reads with MiXCR, one entry per CDR3 protein. Of 650,000 to 700,000 distinct CDR3 sequences listed, around 15% are singletons. This TCR was sampled from a man in his fifties with Graves' hyperthyroidism. The sequencing sample was made of blood. V is TRBV12-3 or TRBV12-4 and J is TRBJ1-2, with D hard to call. The CDR3 DNA reads TGTGCCAGCAGTTTAGTGGGCCAACTCTATGGCTACACCTTC. Its protein is CASSLVGQLYGYTF.